These T cell receptor beta chains were read from a single sample in a study of cytomegalovirus exposure and HLA in healthy donors. Produced via immunoSEQ multiplex PCR; TCRdb's table is partial and in-frame only. Of about 98,000 clones listed, under 75% are singletons. Material: PBMCs. These receptors were taken from a female donor in good health and CMV-seronegative. CDR3s include the opening cysteine and the closing phenylalanine or tryptophan. A D gene is named only where the DNA matches it firmly. The listing skips clone size in some rows; elsewhere it reads once, few, many or a size class.

few | . | TRBJ2-1 | TRBV11-3 | CASSYVGRSYNEQFF | TGTGCCAGCAGCTATGTGGGCCGCTCCTACAATGAGCAGTTCTTC
. | . | TRBJ2-2 | TRBV10-1 | CASSESRDSNTGELFF | TGCGCCAGCAGTGAGAGTAGAGACTCTAACACCGGGGAGCTGTTTTTT
. | . | TRBJ1-2 | TRBV29-1 | CSVHTPNYGYTF | TGCAGCGTTCACACCCCTAACTATGGCTACACCTTC
. | . | TRBJ1-2 | TRBV18 | CASSPFPLQETNYGYTF | TGTGCCAGCTCACCATTCCCGTTACAGGAAACTAACTATGGCTACACCTTC
once | . | TRBJ2-6 | TRBV6-4 | CASSDGGTGANVLTF | TGTGCCAGCAGTGACGGAGGTACTGGGGCCAACGTCCTGACTTTC
. | . | TRBJ2-5 | TRBV11-3 | CASSPREETQYF | TGTGCCAGCAGCCCGAGGGAGGAGACCCAGTACTTC
. | . | TRBJ2-7 | TRBV7-2 | CASSFGGGFYEQYF | TGTGCCAGCAGCTTTGGGGGGGGCTTCTACGAGCAGTACTTC
once | . | TRBJ1-5 | TRBV9 | CASSQGGPLNQPQHF | TGTGCCAGCAGCCAGGGAGGGCCTCTCAATCAGCCCCAGCATTTT
. | . | TRBJ1-5 | TRBV29-1 | CSGATGWNQPQHF | TGCAGCGGGGCTACAGGGTGGAATCAGCCCCAGCATTTT
. | . | TRBJ1-2 | TRBV18 | CASSPGQFDYGYTF | TGTGCCAGCTCACCAGGGCAGTTCGACTATGGCTACACCTTC
. | TRBD1 | TRBJ1-6 | TRBV6-5 | CASSWDRDGDSPLHF | TGTGCCAGCAGTTGGGACAGGGACGGGGATTCACCCCTCCACTTT
. | TRBD1 | TRBJ2-3 | TRBV6-1 | CASSEWDRATDTQYF | TGTGCCAGCAGTGAATGGGACAGGGCCACAGATACGCAGTATTTT
. | . | TRBJ2-3 | TRBV4-1 | CASSQDSGAPDTQYF | TGCGCCAGCAGCCAAGATTCAGGGGCGCCAGATACGCAGTATTTT
. | . | TRBJ2-1 | TRBV5-1 | CASSLSSANNEQFF | TGCGCCAGCAGCTTGAGTAGCGCCAACAATGAGCAGTTCTTC
few | . | TRBJ2-2 | TRBV6-5 | CASSYGVEVNTGELFF | TGTGCCAGCAGTTACGGGGTGGAGGTAAACACCGGGGAGCTGTTTTTT
. | TRBD1 | TRBJ1-1 | TRBV6-5 | CASSTQGAGTEAFF | TGTGCCAGCAGTACACAGGGGGCAGGGACTGAAGCTTTCTTT
. | . | TRBJ2-3 | TRBV7-2 | CASSLAISTDTQYF | TGTGCCAGCAGCTTGGCCATTAGCACAGATACGCAGTATTTT
few | TRBD2 | TRBJ2-7 | TRBV6-1 | CASRGAGAGAYEQYF | TGTGCCAGCAGGGGCGCGGGAGCGGGGGCCTACGAGCAGTACTTC
. | . | TRBJ1-1 | TRBV15 | CATSRDQRDTEAFF | TGTGCCACCAGCAGAGACCAGAGGGACACTGAAGCTTTCTTT
. | TRBD2 | TRBJ2-7 | TRBV30 | CAWSGTSGSGGGWYEQYF | TGTGCCTGGAGTGGGACTAGCGGGAGCGGTGGGGGTTGGTACGAGCAGTACTTC
few | TRBD1 | TRBJ2-1 | TRBV11-2 | CASSFGQGSYNEQFF | TGTGCCAGCAGCTTCGGACAGGGCTCCTACAATGAGCAGTTCTTC
few | TRBD2 | TRBJ2-5 | TRBV9 | CASTRNSGGSETQYF | TGTGCCAGCACAAGAAACAGCGGGGGATCAGAGACCCAGTACTTC
once | . | TRBJ2-4 | TRBV30 | CAWRAPGEGIQYF | TGTGCCTGGAGGGCCCCGGGAGAGGGCATTCAGTACTTC